There are many counts of the clone carrying this TCR beta chain. The target antigen is unknown. The V gene's germline CDR1 is SGHTS and CDR2 YDEGEE. The CDR3 runs 15 residues. Trimming at V came to 4 bases and at J to 4 bases, leaving 1 base not matched to a gene. This entry comes from a study of T cells in Graves' hyperthyroidism and ophthalmopathy. The investigators amplified TCR beta CDR3 regions from RNA transcripts. The HTBI primer set was used in a first-round RT-PCR of the TCR CDR3. TCRdb redid the calling of the multiplex PCR reads with MiXCR, one entry per CDR3 protein. The table has 500,000 to 750,000 distinct CDR3 sequences, 46% seen once. Diagnosis of hyperthyroidism was new in patients aged 18 to 65, and its duration was under 2 months. Patients were excluded for uncontrolled infection, other autoimmune disease, pregnancy or lactation. Study results and limitations: Among thyroid clonotypes expanded above 0.001, most also appeared in blood. From stable hyperthyroidism, ophthalmopathy was set apart by a 13 V-J model.

The sequenced sample consisted of peripheral blood or thyroid tissue (not recorded which). The J gene is TRBJ2-2, the V gene TRBV5-8; 13 nucleotides line up with TRBD2. This sequence originates from a woman aged 18-29 years with Graves' hyperthyroidism. CDR3 sequence reads: CASSGTSGITGELFF. CDR3 DNA sequence: TGTGCCAGCAGCGGGACTAGCGGGATCACCGGGGAGCTGTTTTTT.